The 27 T cell receptor beta chains below all came from one sample that was sequenced in a study of T cells after yellow fever vaccination. TCRdb independently ran MiXCR on the 5' RACE reads; one entry per CDR3 protein. The sample includes some 560,000 distinct CDR3 sequences, 17% of them seen just once. The sequenced sample was PBMCs, obtained 5 days after the first yellow fever vaccination. Receptors were obtained from a man between 18 and 35 years old who received the YFV17D yellow fever vaccine.

The chain joins TRBV3-1 to TRBJ1-3; D gene uncertain. This CDR3 has 18 amino acids. CDR1 LGHDT and CDR2 YNNKEL come from the germline V gene (reference sequence). The germline V and J ends were trimmed by 0 bases and 0 bases, with 15 bases remaining between them. CDR3 coding DNA: TGTGCCAGCAGCCAAGATCCGGCAGTCTCTTACTCTGGAAACACCATATATTTT. It is translated as CASSQDPAVSYSGNTIYF.

J is TRBJ2-1 and V is TRBV5-1; 10 nucleotides match TRBD1. CDR1 and CDR2 from the germline V gene are SGHRS and YFSETQ. V dropped 4 bases and J dropped 4; count of bases not matched to a gene: 8. CDR3 size: 16 residues. CDR3 amino acids: CASSPGTGAEYNEQFF. As DNA, the CDR3 is TGCGCCAGCAGCCCTGGGACAGGGGCAGAATACAATGAGCAGTTCTTC.

The rearrangement uses TRBV5-1 and TRBJ2-5, with D perhaps being TRBD1 or TRBD2 (5 bases each). Germline V CDR1 and CDR2: SGHRS, YFSETQ. V was trimmed by 5 bases and J by 1 base, leaving 15 bases between them. This CDR3 comprises 15 residues. DNA of the CDR3: TGCGCCAGCAGATCCGCCGGGACCACCCAAGAGACCCAGTACTTC. Protein: CASRSAGTTQETQYF.

The rearrangement joins TRBV4-1 to TRBJ2-3; D ambiguous. The CDR3 covers 13 residues. The V end lost 4 bases, the J end lost 5 bases, and 10 bases lay between the germline ends. CDR1 and CDR2 from the germline V gene are MGHRA and YSYEKL. Written as DNA, the CDR3 is TGCGCCAGCAGCCCGGGCCCCGAAGATACGCAGTATTTT. This gives the protein CASSPGPEDTQYF.

This clonotype has more than one count but fewer than ten. CDR3 sequence (DNA): TGTGCCAGCAAAGGGGGGACCAGCACAGATACGCAGTATTTT. This sequence encodes CASKGGTSTDTQYF. This chain joins TRBV12-3 or TRBV12-4 and TRBJ2-3; D may match TRBD1 or TRBD2 (6 bases each). V was shortened by 7 bases and J by 0 bases, with 11 bases between the two germline ends. This CDR3 has 14 residues.

This clonotype was observed a handful of times. The rearrangement uses TRBV7-2 and TRBJ2-5; TRBD2 aligns across 7 bases. The CDR3 consists of 13 residues. Germline V CDR1 and CDR2: SGHTA, FQGNSA. The CDR3 here is CVSAAGVQETQYF. DNA for the CDR3: TGTGTCTCCGCCGCGGGGGTCCAAGAGACCCAGTACTTC.

The chain joins TRBV11-2 to TRBJ2-5; a weak D match, TRBD1 (5 bases). This CDR3 has 13 amino acids. The germline V and J ends were trimmed by 4 bases and 5 bases, with 11 bases remaining between them. CDR1 and CDR2 (germline): SGHAT, FQNNGV. In nucleotides, the CDR3 is TGTGCCAGCAGCTGGCTAGGGGTCGAGACCCAGTACTTC. It yields the protein CASSWLGVETQYF.

There are a few counts of this clonotype. J is TRBJ2-3 and V is TRBV7-9, with 9 bases identical to TRBD2. This CDR3 region has 16 residues. Germline V lookup: CDR1 SEHNR, CDR2 FQNEAQ (reference sequence). J lost 0 bases, V lost 8 bases, and 9 bases had no gene match. DNA for the CDR3: TGTGCCAGCGGCCCCCTAGCGGGGAAGAGCACAGATACGCAGTATTTT. This gives the protein CASGPLAGKSTDTQYF.

This clonotype was observed at least ten times. The genes are TRBV6-5 and TRBJ1-5; TRBD1 agrees at 7 bases. The V gene end was trimmed by 4 bases and the J gene end by 0 bases; junction bases not matched to a gene: 3. The V gene's germline CDR1 is MNHEY and CDR2 SVGAGI. CDR3 length equals 15 residues. The CDR3 reads CASSSGTDSNQPQHF. The CDR3 DNA reads TGTGCCAGCAGTTCCGGGACAGATAGCAATCAGCCCCAGCATTTT.

This clonotype was seen a few times. This rearrangement joins TRBV5-4 to TRBJ1-6, with 7 nucleotides matching TRBD1. Germline loops: CDR1 SGHNT, CDR2 YYREEE (reference sequence). The junction had 9 bases not matched to a gene; V was cut back by 4 bases and J by 2 bases. This CDR3 spans 17 amino acids. CDR3 in DNA: TGTGCCAGCAGCACTGACAGGGCCGGCACCTATAATTCACCCCTCCACTTT. Residues: CASSTDRAGTYNSPLHF.

This chain joins TRBV20-1 and TRBJ2-5, with 11 bases that match TRBD2. Trimming cost V 5 bases and J 1 base; bases outside gene matches: 9. The CDR3 spans 16 residues. In germline, CDR1 is DFQATT, CDR2 SNEGSKA (reference sequence). In DNA form, the CDR3 reads TGCAGTGCTTCCATGTCTAGCGGGGGGATCCAAGAGACCCAGTACTTC. Residues: CSASMSSGGIQETQYF.

A few counts support this clonotype. The V and J genes are TRBV25-1 and TRBJ1-5, with a possible D match to TRBD1 (5 bases). The CDR3 is made up of 13 amino acids. The germline V gene encodes CDR1 MGHDK and CDR2 SYGVNS. The V and J ends lost 4 bases and 6 bases respectively, with 10 bases between them. The CDR3 here is CASSAAGGQPQHF. The CDR3 bases are TGTGCCAGCAGTGCGGCTGGGGGTCAGCCCCAGCATTTT. The full variable domain, in which reference TRBV25-1 and TRBJ1-5 provide the parts outside the CDR3, is EADIYQTPRYLVIGTGKKITLECSQTMGHDKMYWYQQDPGMELHLIHYSYGVNSTEKGDLSSESTVSRIRTEHFPLTLESARPSHTSQYLCASSAAGGQPQHFGDGTRLSIL.

V is TRBV11-2 and J is TRBJ1-3; the D gene is possibly TRBD1 (5 bases). CDR3 length: 13 amino acids. With 1 base removed from V and 7 bases from J, the gap between germline ends came to 8 bases. The germline gives CDR1 SGHAT, CDR2 FQNNGV. CDR3 loop: CASSLGRANTIYF. DNA for the CDR3: TGTGCCAGCAGCTTAGGCAGGGCCAACACCATATATTTT.

There are many counts of this clonotype. The chain recombines TRBV5-1 with TRBJ2-3; maybe TRBD2 (7 bases). V lost 2 bases and J 2 bases, leaving 9 bases between the germline ends. Germline-derived CDR1 and CDR2 are SGHRS and YFSETQ. The CDR3 is 14 residues long. CDR3 sequence: CASSFGGLTDTQYF. CDR3 in DNA: TGCGCCAGCAGCTTCGGGGGGCTCACAGATACGCAGTATTTT. Supplemented by reference TRBV5-1 and TRBJ2-3, the full variable domain reads KAGVTQTPRYLIKTRGQQVTLSCSPISGHRSVSWYQQTPGQGLQFLFEYFSETQRNKGNFPGRFSGRQFSNSRSEMNVSTLELGDSALYLCASSFGGLTDTQYFGPGTRLTVL.

The chain carries TRBV7-8 and TRBJ2-7, with D maybe TRBD1 (5 bases). The germline CDR1 and CDR2 sequences are SGHVS and FQNEAQ. There are 15 residues in the CDR3. Trimming stripped 0 bases from V and 4 bases from J, with 13 bases between. The CDR3 sequence: CASSLALGVLYEQYF. The CDR3 nucleotides are TGTGCCAGCAGCTTAGCCTTAGGGGTTTTGTACGAGCAGTACTTC.

The chain uses TRBV5-1 and TRBJ2-5; a weak D match, TRBD1 (5 bases). From germline, CDR1 is SGHRS and CDR2 YFSETQ. Trimming stripped 4 bases from V and 7 bases from J, with 23 bases between. The CDR3 is made up of 16 amino acids. The CDR3 here is CASSPGAGLTQWTQYF. The CDR3 coding sequence is TGCGCCAGCAGCCCGGGCGCAGGGCTAACACAGTGGACCCAGTACTTC.

In this sample, this clonotype turned up a few times. The chain links TRBV7-2 to TRBJ2-3; no reliable D call. Germline lookup yields CDR1 SGHTA and CDR2 FQGNSA. The V gene lost 3 bases and the J gene lost 5 bases, with 9 bases spanning the gap. CDR3 length: 13 amino acids. The CDR3 loop reads CASSFGREDTQYF. CDR3 DNA sequence: TGTGCCAGCAGCTTTGGAAGGGAAGATACGCAGTATTTT.

The chain links TRBV11-2 to TRBJ1-2, with 7 bases aligning to TRBD1. Trimming took 3 bases from V and 2 from J; bases not matched to a gene: 15. There are 18 residues in the CDR3. Germline loops: CDR1 SGHAT, CDR2 FQNNGV. The CDR3 loop reads CASSLGATGLGANYGYTF. In DNA form, the CDR3 reads TGTGCCAGCAGCTTGGGGGCGACAGGGTTAGGAGCAAACTATGGCTACACCTTC.

V and J are TRBV7-3 and TRBJ2-2; 7 positions agree with TRBD2. V lost 5 bases to trimming and J lost 6 bases; unmatched junction nucleotides: 12. Germline-derived CDR1 and CDR2 are SGHTA and FQGTGA. The CDR3 is 16 residues long. CDR3 coding DNA: TGTGCCAGCAGCCCCGGACTAGAGGAATTAGCCGGGGAGCTGTTTTTT. Residues: CASSPGLEELAGELFF.

The CDR3 DNA sequence: TGTGCCAGCAGTCCTTCTAGTTTTAGCACAGATACGCAGTATTTT. It codes for CASSPSSFSTDTQYF. The chain joins TRBV6-1 to TRBJ2-3; D gene ambiguous. V was cut by 5 bases and J by 0 bases, with 12 bases left in between. Germline assignment: CDR1 MNHNS and CDR2 SASEGT. This CDR3 region has 15 residues.

The chain joins TRBV10-3 to TRBJ1-1, with 9 bases fitting TRBD1. Germline V gene sequence: CDR1 ENHRY, CDR2 SYGVKD. This CDR3 contains 15 residues. V dropped 2 bases and J dropped 1; count of bases not matched to a gene: 2. Here the CDR3 DNA reads TGTGCCATCAGTGAGGAGGGACAGGGGAACACTGAAGCTTTCTTT. It yields the protein CAISEEGQGNTEAFF.

The chain couples TRBV20-1 to TRBJ2-2; 7 bases agree with TRBD1. Per the germline V gene, CDR1 is DFQATT and CDR2 is SNEGSKA (reference sequence). The CDR3 length is 13 residues. V dropped 2 bases and J dropped 7; count of bases not matched to a gene: 4. The CDR3 DNA sequence: TGCAGTGCTAGAACACAGGGGATCGGGGAGCTGTTTTTT. Protein product: CSARTQGIGELFF.

This clonotype was recorded a few times. This chain joins TRBV5-1 and TRBJ1-5; weak D call: TRBD1 (5 bases). The V gene lost 0 bases and the J gene lost 5 bases, with 12 bases spanning the gap. CDR1 SGHRS and CDR2 YFSETQ come from the germline V gene. The CDR3 is made up of 15 amino acids. CDR3 coding DNA: TGCGCCAGCAGCTTGGACCCGGGGGGGGATCAGCCCCAGCATTTT. Its protein product is CASSLDPGGDQPQHF.

The CDR3 DNA reads TGTGCCACCAGCCTCAACGGGGAGTACCAAGAGACCCAGTACTTC. Its translation is CATSLNGEYQETQYF. The chain joins TRBV15 to TRBJ2-5; D is perhaps TRBD2 (5 bases). Per the germline V gene, CDR1 is LNHNV and CDR2 is YYDKDF (reference sequence). Deletions cut 5 bases from V and 0 bases from J, with 13 bases between. The CDR3 has 15 residues.

This clonotype was detected only a few times. The chain couples TRBV29-1 to TRBJ1-2; a possible D gene is TRBD1 (5 bases). Per the germline V gene, CDR1 is SQVTM and CDR2 is ANQGSEA. This CDR3 is 11 amino acids long. The V end lost 7 bases, the J end lost 4 bases, and 10 bases lay between the germline ends. CDR3 sequence (DNA): TGCAGCGCCAGACAGCCCTATGGCTACACCTTC. Translation gives CSARQPYGYTF.

This clonotype was counted only a few times. The chain combines TRBV10-3 with TRBJ1-2; D is unclear. The CDR3 has 15 amino acids. V dropped 2 bases and J dropped 0 bases, with 10 bases sitting between them. Germline V gives CDR1 ENHRY, CDR2 SYGVKD. CDR3 sequence (DNA): TGTGCCATCAGTGAGGCGACAAGAGCTAACTATGGCTACACCTTC. Amino acid sequence: CAISEATRANYGYTF.

This chain uses TRBV20-1 with TRBJ2-3, with a possible D match to TRBD1 (7 bases). Germline values: CDR1 DFQATT, CDR2 SNEGSKA (reference sequence). This CDR3 is 16 amino acids long. The V end lost 3 bases, the J end lost 6 bases, and 22 bases lay between the germline ends. CDR3: CSARGGRQGVVDTQYF. Here the CDR3 DNA reads TGCAGTGCTAGGGGGGGACGGCAGGGGGTTGTTGATACGCAGTATTTT.